This T cell receptor beta chain originates from a study of shared clonotypes between healthy human individuals. Study outcomes and limitations: Having only a few donors restricted how much genetic and exposure-history diversity was captured.

In the source study's methods: In the immunoSEQ data, sequences were junction-only and lacked quality scores, so filtering differed. The data were produced by immunoSEQ multiplex PCR, yet TCRdb's version contains in-frame clones alone and is incomplete. The DNA gave D and trimming, while V, J and clone size come from that table. In the table there are 2.3 million or so clones, 80% to 95% of which are singletons. V lost 1 base and J lost 5, with 11 bases in between. This CDR3 is 13 amino acids long. Germline values: CDR1 SQVTM, CDR2 ANQGSEA. Concerning this clone: Its antigen is unknown. The same CDR3 also results from other DNA sequences found in this sample.

This receptor was identified in a man between 18 and 35 years old in good health. Some clones in this sample may be carry-over from other donors' samples. Sequenced input: naive CD4+ T cells from PBMCs. As for subset: CD45RA+ positively selected. The chain combines TRBV29-1 with TRBJ2-5; tentative D call: TRBD1 (5 bases). Here the CDR3 reads CSVEGRVRETQYF. CDR3 DNA: TGCAGCGTTGAAGGCAGGGTTAGGGAGACCCAGTACTTC.